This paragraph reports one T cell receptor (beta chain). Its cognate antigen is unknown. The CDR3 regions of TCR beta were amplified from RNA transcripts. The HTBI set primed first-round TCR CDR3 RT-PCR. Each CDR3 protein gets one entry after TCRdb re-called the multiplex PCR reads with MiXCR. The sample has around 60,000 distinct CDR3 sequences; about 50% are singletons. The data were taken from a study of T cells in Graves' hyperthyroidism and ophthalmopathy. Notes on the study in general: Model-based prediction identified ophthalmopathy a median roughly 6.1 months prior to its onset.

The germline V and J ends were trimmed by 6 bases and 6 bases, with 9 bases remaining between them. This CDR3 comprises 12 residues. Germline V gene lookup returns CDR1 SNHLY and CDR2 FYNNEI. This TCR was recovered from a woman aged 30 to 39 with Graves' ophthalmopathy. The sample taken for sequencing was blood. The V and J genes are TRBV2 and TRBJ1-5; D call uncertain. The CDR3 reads CASSSRGQPQHF. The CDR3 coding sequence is TGTGCCAGCAGCTCTCGGGGTCAGCCCCAGCATTTT.